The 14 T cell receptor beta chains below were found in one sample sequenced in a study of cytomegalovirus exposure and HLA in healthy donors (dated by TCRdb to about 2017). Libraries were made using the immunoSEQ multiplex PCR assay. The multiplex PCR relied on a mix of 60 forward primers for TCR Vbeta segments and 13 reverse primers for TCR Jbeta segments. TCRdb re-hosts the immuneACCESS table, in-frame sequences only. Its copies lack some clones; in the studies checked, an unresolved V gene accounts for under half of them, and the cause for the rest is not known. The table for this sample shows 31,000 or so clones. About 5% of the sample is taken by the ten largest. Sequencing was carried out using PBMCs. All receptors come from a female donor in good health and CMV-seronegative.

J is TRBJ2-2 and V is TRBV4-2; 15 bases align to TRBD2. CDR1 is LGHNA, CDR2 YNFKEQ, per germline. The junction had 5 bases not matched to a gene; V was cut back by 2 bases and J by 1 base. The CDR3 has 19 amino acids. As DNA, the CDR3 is TGTGCCAGCAGCCAATACCCGGGACTAGCGGGGGGGAACACCGGGGAGCTGTTTTTT. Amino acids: CASSQYPGLAGGNTGELFF.

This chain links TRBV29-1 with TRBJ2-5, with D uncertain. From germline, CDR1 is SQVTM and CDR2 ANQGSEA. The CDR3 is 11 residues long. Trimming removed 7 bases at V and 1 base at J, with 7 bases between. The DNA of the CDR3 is TGCAGCGCCGGTTTCCAAGAGACCCAGTACTTC. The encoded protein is CSAGFQETQYF. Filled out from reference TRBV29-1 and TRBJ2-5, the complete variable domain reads SAVISQKPSRDICQRGTSLTIQCQVDSQVTMMFWYRQQPGQSLTLIATANQGSEATYESGFVIDKFPISRPNLTFSTLTVSNMSPEDSSIYLCSAGFQETQYFGPGTRLLVL.

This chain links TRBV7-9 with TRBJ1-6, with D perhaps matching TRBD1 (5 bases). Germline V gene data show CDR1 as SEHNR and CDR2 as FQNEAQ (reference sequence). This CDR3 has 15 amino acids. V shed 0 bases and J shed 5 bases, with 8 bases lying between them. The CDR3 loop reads CASSLAAGHNSPLHF. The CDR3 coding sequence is TGTGCCAGCAGCTTAGCGGCGGGGCATAATTCACCCCTCCACTTT.

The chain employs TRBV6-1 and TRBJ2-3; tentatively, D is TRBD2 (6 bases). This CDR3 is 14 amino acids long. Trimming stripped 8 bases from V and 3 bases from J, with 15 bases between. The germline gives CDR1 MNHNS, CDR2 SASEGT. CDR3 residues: CASGPGEGTDTQYF. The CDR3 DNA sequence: TGTGCCAGCGGCCCGGGAGAGGGGACAGATACGCAGTATTTT.

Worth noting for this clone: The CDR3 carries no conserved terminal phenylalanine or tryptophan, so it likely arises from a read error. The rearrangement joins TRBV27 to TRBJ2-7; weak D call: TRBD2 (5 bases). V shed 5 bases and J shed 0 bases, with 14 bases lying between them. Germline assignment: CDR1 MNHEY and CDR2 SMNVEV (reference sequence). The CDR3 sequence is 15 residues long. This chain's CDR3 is CASSQSGTNSYEQYL. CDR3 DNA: TGTGCCAGCAGTCAAAGCGGCACCAACTCCTACGAGCAGTACCTC.

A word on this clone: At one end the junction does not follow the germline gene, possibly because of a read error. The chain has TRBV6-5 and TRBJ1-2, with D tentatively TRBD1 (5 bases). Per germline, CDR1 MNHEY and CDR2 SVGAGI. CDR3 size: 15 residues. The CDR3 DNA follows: TGTGCCAGCAGTAAACAGACCGGGACTAAATATGGCTACACCTTC. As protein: CASSKQTGTKYGYTF.

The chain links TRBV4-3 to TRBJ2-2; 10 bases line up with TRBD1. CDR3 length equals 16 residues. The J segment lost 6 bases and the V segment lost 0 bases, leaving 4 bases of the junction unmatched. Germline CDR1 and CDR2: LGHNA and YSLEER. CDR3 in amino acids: CASSQDGTGVSGELFF. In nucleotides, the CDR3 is TGCGCCAGCAGCCAAGACGGGACAGGGGTATCCGGGGAGCTGTTTTTT.

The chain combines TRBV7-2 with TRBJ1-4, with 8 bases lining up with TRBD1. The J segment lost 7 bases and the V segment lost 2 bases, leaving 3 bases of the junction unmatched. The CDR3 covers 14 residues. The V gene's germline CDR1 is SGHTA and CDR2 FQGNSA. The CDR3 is CASSLTGGGEKLFF. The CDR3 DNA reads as TGTGCCAGCAGCTTAACAGGGGGGGGTGAAAAACTGTTTTTT. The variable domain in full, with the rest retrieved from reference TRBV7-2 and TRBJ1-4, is GAGVSQSPSNKVTEKGKDVELRCDPISGHTALYWYRQSLGQGLEFLIYFQGNSAPDKSGLPSDRFSAERTGGSVSTLTIQRTQQEDSAVYLCASSLTGGGEKLFFGSGTQLSVL.

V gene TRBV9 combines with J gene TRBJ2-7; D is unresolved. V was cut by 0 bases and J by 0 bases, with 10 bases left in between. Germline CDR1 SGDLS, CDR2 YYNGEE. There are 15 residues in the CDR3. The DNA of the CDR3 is TGTGCCAGCAGCGTAGGTTCAACGAGCTCCTACGAGCAGTACTTC. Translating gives CASSVGSTSSYEQYF.

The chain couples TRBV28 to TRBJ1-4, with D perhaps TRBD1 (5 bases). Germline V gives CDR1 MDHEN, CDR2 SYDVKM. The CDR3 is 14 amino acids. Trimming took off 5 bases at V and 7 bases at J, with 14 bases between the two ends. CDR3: CASSIPGSGEKLFF. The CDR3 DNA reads TGTGCCAGCAGTATTCCAGGGTCGGGTGAAAAACTGTTTTTT.

The CDR3 loop is CASSLSPLALAGGRDTQYF. CDR3 sequence (DNA): TGTGCCAGCAGCTTAAGCCCCTTGGCGCTAGCGGGGGGGCGAGATACGCAGTATTTT. V gene TRBV7-3 combines with J gene TRBJ2-3; 12 bases fit TRBD2. The CDR3 runs 19 residues. V lost 1 base, J lost 5 bases, and 13 bases stayed unmatched. Per germline, CDR1 SGHTA and CDR2 FQGTGA.

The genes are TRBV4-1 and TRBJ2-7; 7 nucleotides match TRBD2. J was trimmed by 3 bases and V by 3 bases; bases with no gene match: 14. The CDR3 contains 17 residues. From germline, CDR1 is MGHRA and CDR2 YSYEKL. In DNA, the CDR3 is TGCGCCAGCAGCCAGAGTATGGGCGGGGGACCCAACTACGAGCAGTACTTC. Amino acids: CASSQSMGGGPNYEQYF.

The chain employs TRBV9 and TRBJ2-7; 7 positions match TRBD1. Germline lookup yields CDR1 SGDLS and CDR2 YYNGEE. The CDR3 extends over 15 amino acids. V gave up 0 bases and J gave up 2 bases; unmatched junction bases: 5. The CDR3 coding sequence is TGTGCCAGCAGCGTAGCCGGGACAGCAGCCTACGAGCAGTACTTC. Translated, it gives CASSVAGTAAYEQYF.

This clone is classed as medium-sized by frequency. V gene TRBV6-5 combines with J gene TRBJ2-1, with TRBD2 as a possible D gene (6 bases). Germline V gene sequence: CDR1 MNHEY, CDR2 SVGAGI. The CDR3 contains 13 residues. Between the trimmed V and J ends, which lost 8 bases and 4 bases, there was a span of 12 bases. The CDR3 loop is CASWRAGYNEQFF. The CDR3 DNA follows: TGTGCCAGCTGGAGGGCAGGGTACAATGAGCAGTTCTTC.